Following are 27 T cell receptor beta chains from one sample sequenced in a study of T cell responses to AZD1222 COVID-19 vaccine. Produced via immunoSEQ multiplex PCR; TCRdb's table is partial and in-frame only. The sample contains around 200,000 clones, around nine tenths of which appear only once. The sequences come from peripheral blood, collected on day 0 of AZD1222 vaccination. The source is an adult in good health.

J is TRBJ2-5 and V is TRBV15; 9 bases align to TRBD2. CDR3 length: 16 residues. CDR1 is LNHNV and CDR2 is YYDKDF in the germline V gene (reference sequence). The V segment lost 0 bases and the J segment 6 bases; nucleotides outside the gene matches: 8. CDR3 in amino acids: CATSRDVASGVKTQYF. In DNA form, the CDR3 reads TGTGCCACCAGCAGAGATGTGGCTAGCGGGGTTAAGACCCAGTACTTC. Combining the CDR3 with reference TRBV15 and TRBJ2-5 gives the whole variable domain DAMVIQNPRYQVTQFGKPVTLSCSQTLNHNVMYWYQQKSSQAPKLLFHYYDKDFNNEADTPDNFQSRRPNTSFCFLDIRSPGLGDTAMYLCATSRDVASGVKTQYFGPGTRLLVL.

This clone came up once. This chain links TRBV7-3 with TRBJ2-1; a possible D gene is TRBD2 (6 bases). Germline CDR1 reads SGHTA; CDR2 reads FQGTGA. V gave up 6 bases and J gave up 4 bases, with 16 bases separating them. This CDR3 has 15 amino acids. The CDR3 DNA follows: TGTGCCAGCAGGGTGCAAGGAGGGCAGTACAATGAGCAGTTCTTC. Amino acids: CASRVQGGQYNEQFF.

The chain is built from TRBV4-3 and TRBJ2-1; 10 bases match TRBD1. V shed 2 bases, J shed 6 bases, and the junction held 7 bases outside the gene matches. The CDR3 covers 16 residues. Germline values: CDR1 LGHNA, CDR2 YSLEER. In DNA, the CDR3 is TGCGCCAGCAGCCAATCAAGGGACAGGGGAGGCAATGAGCAGTTCTTC. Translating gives CASSQSRDRGGNEQFF.

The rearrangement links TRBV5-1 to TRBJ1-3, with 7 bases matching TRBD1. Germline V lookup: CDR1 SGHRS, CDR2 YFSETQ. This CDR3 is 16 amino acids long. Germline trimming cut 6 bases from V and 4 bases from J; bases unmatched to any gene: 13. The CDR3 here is CASTSGGGALGNTIYF. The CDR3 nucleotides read TGCGCCAGCACGAGTGGAGGGGGCGCGTTGGGAAACACCATATATTTT.

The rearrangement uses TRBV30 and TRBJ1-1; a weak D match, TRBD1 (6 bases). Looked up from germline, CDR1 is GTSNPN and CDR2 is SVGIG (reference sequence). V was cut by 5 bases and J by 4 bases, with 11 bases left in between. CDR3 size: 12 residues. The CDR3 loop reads CAWEGGRTEAFF. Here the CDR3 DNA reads TGTGCCTGGGAGGGGGGTCGCACTGAAGCTTTCTTT.

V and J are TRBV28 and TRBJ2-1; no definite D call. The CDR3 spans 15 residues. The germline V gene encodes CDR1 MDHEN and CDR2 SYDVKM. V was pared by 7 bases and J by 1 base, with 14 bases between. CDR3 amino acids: CASTFGSVSYNEQFF. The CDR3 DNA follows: TGTGCCAGCACCTTTGGTAGTGTATCCTACAATGAGCAGTTCTTC.

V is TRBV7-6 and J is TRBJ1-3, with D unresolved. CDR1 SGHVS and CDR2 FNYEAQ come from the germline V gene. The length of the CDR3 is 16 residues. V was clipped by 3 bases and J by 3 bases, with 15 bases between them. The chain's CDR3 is CASSLADFSSGNTIYF. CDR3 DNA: TGTGCCAGCAGCTTGGCGGACTTCAGTAGTGGAAACACCATATATTTT.

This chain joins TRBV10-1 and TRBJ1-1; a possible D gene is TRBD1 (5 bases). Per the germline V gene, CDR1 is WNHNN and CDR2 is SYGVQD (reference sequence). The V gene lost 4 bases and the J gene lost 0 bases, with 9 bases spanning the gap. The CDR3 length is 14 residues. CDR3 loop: CASSGSGMNTEAFF. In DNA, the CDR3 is TGCGCCAGCAGTGGATCAGGGATGAACACTGAAGCTTTCTTT.

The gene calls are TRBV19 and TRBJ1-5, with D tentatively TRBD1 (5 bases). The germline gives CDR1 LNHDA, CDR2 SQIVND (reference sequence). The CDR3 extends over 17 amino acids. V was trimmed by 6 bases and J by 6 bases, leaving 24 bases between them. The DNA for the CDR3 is TGTGCCAGTAGCAACCATCTGGGGCCGAGGGGCGGTCAGCCCCAGCATTTT. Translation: CASSNHLGPRGGQPQHF. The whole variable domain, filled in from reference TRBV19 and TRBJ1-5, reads DGGITQSPKYLFRKEGQNVTLSCEQNLNHDAMYWYRQDPGQGLRLIYYSQIVNDFQKGDIAEGYSVSREKKESFPLTVTSAQKNPTAFYLCASSNHLGPRGGQPQHFGDGTRLSIL.

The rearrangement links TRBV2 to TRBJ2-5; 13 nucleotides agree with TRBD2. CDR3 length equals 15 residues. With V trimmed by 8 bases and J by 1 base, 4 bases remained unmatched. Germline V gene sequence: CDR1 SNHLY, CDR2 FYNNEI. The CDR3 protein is CASRWTSGSQETQYF. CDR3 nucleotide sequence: TGTGCCAGCCGATGGACTAGCGGGAGCCAAGAGACCCAGTACTTC.

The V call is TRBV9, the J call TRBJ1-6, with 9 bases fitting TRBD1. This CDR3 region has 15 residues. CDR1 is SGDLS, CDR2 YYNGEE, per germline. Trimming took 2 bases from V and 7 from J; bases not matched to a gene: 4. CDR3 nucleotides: TGTGCCAGCAGCGTCGAGGACAGGGGAAATTCACCCCTCCACTTT. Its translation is CASSVEDRGNSPLHF.

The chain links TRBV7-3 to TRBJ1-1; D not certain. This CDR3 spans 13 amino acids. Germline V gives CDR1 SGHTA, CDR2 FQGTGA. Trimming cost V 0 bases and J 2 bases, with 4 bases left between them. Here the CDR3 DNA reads TGTGCCAGCAGCTTAACAAGAAACACTGAAGCTTTCTTT. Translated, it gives CASSLTRNTEAFF.

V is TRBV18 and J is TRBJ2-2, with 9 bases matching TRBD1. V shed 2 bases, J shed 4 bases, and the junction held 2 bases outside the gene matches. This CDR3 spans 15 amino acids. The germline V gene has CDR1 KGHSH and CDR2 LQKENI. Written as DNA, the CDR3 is TGTGCCAGCTCACCAGGGACAGGGTCCACCGGGGAGCTGTTTTTT. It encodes CASSPGTGSTGELFF.

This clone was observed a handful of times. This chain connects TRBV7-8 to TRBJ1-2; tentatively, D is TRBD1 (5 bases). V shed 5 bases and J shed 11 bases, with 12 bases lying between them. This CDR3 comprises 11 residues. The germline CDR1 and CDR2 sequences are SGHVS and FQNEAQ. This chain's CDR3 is CASSRATVYTF. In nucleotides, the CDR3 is TGTGCCAGCAGCCGAGCGACAGTTTACACCTTC.

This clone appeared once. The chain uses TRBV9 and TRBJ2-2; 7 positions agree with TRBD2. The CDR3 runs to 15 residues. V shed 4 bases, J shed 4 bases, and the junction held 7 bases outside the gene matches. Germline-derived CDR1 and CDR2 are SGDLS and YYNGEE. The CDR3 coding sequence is TGTGCCAGCAGCTCAACTAGCGCCCTCACCGGGGAGCTGTTTTTT. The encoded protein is CASSSTSALTGELFF.

CDR3 protein: CASSYSRARFSYEQYF. CDR3 DNA sequence: TGTGCCAGCAGTTACTCGAGGGCGAGATTCTCCTACGAGCAGTACTTC. The chain joins TRBV6-2 or TRBV6-3 to TRBJ2-7; weak D call: TRBD2 (5 bases). The V gene's germline CDR1 is MNHEY and CDR2 SVGEGT. Trimming pared 0 bases from V and 0 bases from J, leaving 12 bases between. The CDR3 is 16 residues long.

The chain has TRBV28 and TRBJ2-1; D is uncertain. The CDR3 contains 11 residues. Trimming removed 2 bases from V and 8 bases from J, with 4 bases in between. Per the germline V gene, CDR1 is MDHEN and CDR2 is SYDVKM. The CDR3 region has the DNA TGTGCCAGCAGTTTAGCTTATGAGCAGTTCTTC. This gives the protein CASSLAYEQFF.

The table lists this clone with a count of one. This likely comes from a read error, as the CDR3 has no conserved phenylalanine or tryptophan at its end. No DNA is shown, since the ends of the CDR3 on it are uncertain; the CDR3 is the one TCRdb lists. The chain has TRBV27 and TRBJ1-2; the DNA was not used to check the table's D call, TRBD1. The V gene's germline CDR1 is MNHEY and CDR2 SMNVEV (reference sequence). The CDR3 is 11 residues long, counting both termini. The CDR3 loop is CASSLSQGMCI.

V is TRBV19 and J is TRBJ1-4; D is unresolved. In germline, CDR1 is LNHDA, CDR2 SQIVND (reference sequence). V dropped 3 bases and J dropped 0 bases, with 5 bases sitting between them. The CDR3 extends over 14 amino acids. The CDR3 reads CASSIVATNEKLFF. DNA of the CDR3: TGTGCCAGTAGTATTGTTGCAACTAATGAAAAACTGTTTTTT.

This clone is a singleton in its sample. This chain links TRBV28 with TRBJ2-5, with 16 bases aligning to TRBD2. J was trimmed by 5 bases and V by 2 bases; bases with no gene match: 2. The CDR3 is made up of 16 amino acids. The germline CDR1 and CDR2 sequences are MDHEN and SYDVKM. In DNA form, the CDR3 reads TGTGCCAGCAGTTTAGGGACTAGCGGGAGGGTTGAGACCCAGTACTTC. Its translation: CASSLGTSGRVETQYF.

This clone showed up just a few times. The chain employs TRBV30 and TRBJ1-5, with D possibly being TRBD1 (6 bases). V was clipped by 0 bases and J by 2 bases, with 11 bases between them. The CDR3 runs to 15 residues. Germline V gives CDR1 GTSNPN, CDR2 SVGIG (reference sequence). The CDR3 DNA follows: TGTGCCTGGAGTGTTGGACAGTGGGGCAATCAGCCCCAGCATTTT. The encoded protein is CAWSVGQWGNQPQHF.

The CDR3 sequence: CASSSQTGTYGYTF. The CDR3 region has the DNA TGTGCCAGCAGCTCCCAGACAGGGACCTATGGCTACACCTTC. V is TRBV9 and J is TRBJ1-2; TRBD1 agrees at 7 bases. CDR1 and CDR2 (germline): SGDLS, YYNGEE. V shed 4 bases, J shed 4 bases, and the junction held 7 bases outside the gene matches. This CDR3 spans 14 amino acids. Drawing the rest from reference TRBV9 and TRBJ1-2, the complete variable domain is DSGVTQTPKHLITATGQRVTLRCSPRSGDLSVYWYQQSLDQGLQFLIQYYNGEERAKGNILERFSAQQFPDLHSELNLSSLELGDSALYFCASSSQTGTYGYTFGSGTRLTVV.

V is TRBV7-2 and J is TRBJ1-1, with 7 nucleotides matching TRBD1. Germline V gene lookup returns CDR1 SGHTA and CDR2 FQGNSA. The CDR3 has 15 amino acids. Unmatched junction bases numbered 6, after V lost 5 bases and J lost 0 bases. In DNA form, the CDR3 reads TGTGCCAGCAGCCACTCGACAGGGTTGAACACTGAAGCTTTCTTT. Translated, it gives CASSHSTGLNTEAFF.

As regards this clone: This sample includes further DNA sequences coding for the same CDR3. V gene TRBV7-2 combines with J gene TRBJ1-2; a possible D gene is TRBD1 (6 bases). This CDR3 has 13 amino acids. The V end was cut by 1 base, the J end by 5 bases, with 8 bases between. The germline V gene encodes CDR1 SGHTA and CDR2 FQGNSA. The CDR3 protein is CASSLGGGYGYTF. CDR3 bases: TGTGCCAGCAGCTTAGGAGGGGGTTATGGCTACACCTTC.

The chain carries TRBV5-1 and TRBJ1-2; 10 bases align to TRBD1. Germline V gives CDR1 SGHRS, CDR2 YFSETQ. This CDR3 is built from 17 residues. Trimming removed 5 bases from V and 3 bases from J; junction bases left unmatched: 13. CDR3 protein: CASRSDRGRNLHYGYTF. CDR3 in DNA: TGCGCCAGCAGGTCTGACAGGGGGCGCAACCTCCACTATGGCTACACCTTC.

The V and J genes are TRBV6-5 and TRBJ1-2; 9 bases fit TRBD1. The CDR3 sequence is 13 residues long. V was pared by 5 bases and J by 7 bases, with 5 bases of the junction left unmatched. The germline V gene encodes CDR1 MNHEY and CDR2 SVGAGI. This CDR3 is CASSTQGAGGYTF. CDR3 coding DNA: TGTGCCAGCAGTACACAGGGGGCCGGTGGCTACACCTTC.

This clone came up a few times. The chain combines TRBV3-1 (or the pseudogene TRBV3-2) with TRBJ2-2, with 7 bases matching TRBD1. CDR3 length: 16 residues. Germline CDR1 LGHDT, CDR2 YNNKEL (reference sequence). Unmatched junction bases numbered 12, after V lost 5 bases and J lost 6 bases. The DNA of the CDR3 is TGTGCCAGCAGCATTCGGGACAGTTCCGATTCCGGGGAGCTGTTTTTT. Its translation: CASSIRDSSDSGELFF.